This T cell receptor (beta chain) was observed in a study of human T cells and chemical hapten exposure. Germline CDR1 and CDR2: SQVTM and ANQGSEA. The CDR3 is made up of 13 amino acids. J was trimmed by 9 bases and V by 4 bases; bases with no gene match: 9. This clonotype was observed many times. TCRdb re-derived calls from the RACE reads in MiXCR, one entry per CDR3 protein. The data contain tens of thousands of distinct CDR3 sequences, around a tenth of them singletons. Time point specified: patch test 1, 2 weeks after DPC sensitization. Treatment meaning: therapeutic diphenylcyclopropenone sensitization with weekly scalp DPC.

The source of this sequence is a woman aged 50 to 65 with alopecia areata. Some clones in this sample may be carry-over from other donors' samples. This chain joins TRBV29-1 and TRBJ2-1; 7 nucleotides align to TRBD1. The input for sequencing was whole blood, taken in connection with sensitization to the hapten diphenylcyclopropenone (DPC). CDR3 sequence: CSVVGQEQSEQFF. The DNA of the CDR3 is TGCAGCGTTGTTGGACAGGAACAAAGTGAGCAGTTCTTC.